The TCR beta chain under discussion was sequenced for a study of blood T cell repertoires in COVID-19. As for the study in general: Collection of acute and convalescent COVID-19 samples took place in the United States, Italy and Spain.

V trimming: 0 bases; J trimming: 2 bases; junction bases outside the gene matches: 5. The CDR3 has 16 amino acids. CDR1 is SGDLS, CDR2 YYNGEE, per germline. Clones were read by immunoSEQ multiplex PCR, and TCRdb kept only the in-frame ones, dropping some. The profile covers more than 65,000 clones, with approximately 79% appearing a single time and approximately 9.2% taken by the ten largest. The chain is built from TRBV9 and TRBJ2-3; 8 nucleotides align to TRBD2. Sample: peripheral blood. The source of this sequence is a woman in her fifties or sixties with acute or convalescent COVID-19. The CDR3 DNA reads TGTGCCAGCAGCGTAGCGGCGGGGGGAAACACAGATACGCAGTATTTT. Protein product: CASSVAAGGNTDTQYF.